This T cell receptor (beta chain) was recovered during a study of CD8 T cells in Susac syndrome. Study-level background: Each patient with Susac syndrome, at the time of blood draw, was therapy-naive, on corticosteroids, or on intravenous immunoglobulin alone.

Under recently defined diagnostic criteria, the patients with Susac syndrome qualified as having definite or probable disease. FACS enriched CD8+ TEMRA cells, while bulk CD8+ and CD4+ were negatively isolated. With random hexamers, roughly 0.5 to 1 ug RNA was reverse transcribed. Multiplex PCR with immunoSEQ amplified the TCR beta CDR3 across 54 Vbeta and 13 Jbeta. MiXCR, run by TCRdb on the immunoSEQ multiplex PCR reads, gives a single entry per CDR3 protein. The repertoire holds some 77,000 distinct CDR3 sequences, with 85% to 95% as singletons. Germline assignment: CDR1 KGHSH and CDR2 LQKENI. With 1 base removed from V and 2 bases from J, the gap between germline ends came to 6 bases. The CDR3 runs to 14 residues.

The sample was CD4+ T cells from PBMCs. The chain links TRBV18 to TRBJ2-1; no clear D. The receptor was isolated from a human donor with Susac syndrome. The CDR3 DNA is TGTGCCAGCTCACCACAATCAGCCTACAATGAGCAGTTCTTC. Translation gives CASSPQSAYNEQFF.